This entry lists 4 T cell receptor beta chains sequenced from one sample in a study of blood T cell repertoires in COVID-19. TCRdb keeps only in-frame clones here, not all; method: immunoSEQ multiplex PCR. The data show approximately 100,000 clones, with approximately 85% seen just once and about an eighth held by the top ten. Material: peripheral blood. Receptors originate from a human donor in a cohort sampled during active COVID-19.

The table lists this clone with a count of one. The CDR3 bases are TGTGCCAGCAGCTTAGGTGGAAGCTATGCTAGGGGCTACACCTTC. It encodes CASSLGGSYARGYTF. This chain links TRBV7-2 with TRBJ1-2; D unclear. The CDR3 has 15 residues. Trimming stripped 1 base from V and 8 bases from J, with 17 bases between. Germline V gene data show CDR1 as SGHTA and CDR2 as FQGNSA.

The genes are TRBV7-9 and TRBJ2-3, with TRBD2 matching 12 bases. CDR3 length: 16 residues. V trimming: 1 base; J trimming: 4 bases; junction bases outside the gene matches: 3. Germline assignment: CDR1 SEHNR and CDR2 FQNEAQ (reference sequence). This CDR3 reads CASSLGLAGGPDTQYF. The CDR3 DNA reads as TGTGCCAGCAGCTTAGGTCTAGCGGGAGGGCCAGATACGCAGTATTTT.

J is TRBJ2-5 and V is TRBV25-1, with TRBD1 matching 10 bases. CDR1 MGHDK and CDR2 SYGVNS come from the germline V gene. V was pared by 4 bases and J by 3 bases, with 8 bases of the junction left unmatched. The CDR3 has 16 residues. CDR3 loop: CASSAPPGQGKETQYF. CDR3 nucleotide sequence: TGTGCCAGCAGTGCTCCTCCGGGACAGGGGAAAGAGACCCAGTACTTC.

This clone has only a few counts. The V and J genes are TRBV29-1 and TRBJ1-1; D not resolved. V was pared by 4 bases and J by 1 base, with 10 bases between. The germline V gene encodes CDR1 SQVTM and CDR2 ANQGSEA. The CDR3 is made up of 13 amino acids. Here the CDR3 DNA reads TGCAGCGTTGTGGTCAGCGGGAACACTGAAGCTTTCTTT. As protein: CSVVVSGNTEAFF.